This entry is about one TCR beta chain. The antigen remains undetermined. RNA was extracted and reverse transcribed into cDNA as the sequencing template. Profiled with immunoSEQ multiplex PCR; TCRdb holds only in-frame clones, not every one. The sample records some 96,000 clones, approximately 60% being singletons. The treatment denotes: oral pan-JAK inhibitor, 5-10 mg twice daily. V lost 0 bases, J lost 3 bases, and 11 bases lay in between. The CDR3 sequence is 15 residues long. Germline V gene lookup returns CDR1 MGHRA and CDR2 YSYEKL. The record originates from a study of CD8+ T cells in alopecia areata. Findings and limits, study-wide: Sequences from scalp samples also cover resident alphabeta T cells of normal skin. How baseline CD8+ expansion relates to response remains uncertain (there was one nonresponder). Lesional scalp, especially alopecia totalis/universalis, showed higher clonality than normal scalp.

Sequenced here: CD8+ T cells sorted from blood, sampled at week 4, from a patient treated with tofacitinib. The chain has TRBV4-1 and TRBJ1-2, with a possible D match to TRBD1 (6 bases). The sequence was obtained from a human donor with alopecia areata. The CDR3 here is CASSQEVPGDYGYTF. CDR3 sequence (DNA): TGCGCCAGCAGCCAAGAGGTGCCAGGGGACTATGGCTACACCTTC.